These T cell receptor beta chains were read from a single sample in a study of beta chain features in type 1 diabetes. Sequencing used immunoSEQ multiplex PCR; TCRdb keeps in-frame clones, though not all of them. Among 130,000 to 150,000 clones listed, approximately 13% were seen once. Source material: central memory CD4+ T cells from blood. The receptor source for this set is a man in his late teens or twenties with type 1 diabetes. Both conserved end residues are part of each CDR3. A D gene is named only where the DNA matches it firmly. Clone size is given for some rows only: seen once, a few or many times, or a class if the clone is expanded.

D gene | J gene | clone size | V gene | CDR3 DNA | CDR3 protein
NA | TRBJ1-1 | NA | TRBV6-5 | TGTGCCAGCAGAGTGGACCTAAACACTGAAGCTTTCTTT | CASRVDLNTEAFF
NA | TRBJ2-1 | few | TRBV29-1 | TGCAGCGTTGACGGGGCGGGCAGGGAAAGTGAGCAGTTCTTC | CSVDGAGRESEQFF
TRBD1 | TRBJ1-2 | NA | TRBV6-4 | TGTGCCAGCAGTGACCAACCGGGACAGGGTGGCTACACCTTC | CASSDQPGQGGYTF
TRBD1 | TRBJ1-2 | few | TRBV9 | TGTGCCAGCGCTGGAGGGGGCGCTGGCTATGGCTACACCTTC | CASAGGGAGYGYTF
NA | TRBJ1-1 | few | TRBV6-6 | TGTGCCAGCAGTTACTCTGAGCGGAACACTGAAGCTTTCTTT | CASSYSERNTEAFF
NA | TRBJ1-2 | NA | TRBV19 | TGTGCCAGTAGGGTGACAGGAATTGGTAACTATGGCTACACCTTC | CASRVTGIGNYGYTF
NA | TRBJ2-7 | few | TRBV19 | TGTGCCAGTAGTATATCGGACCTTCTAAACGAGCAGTACTTC | CASSISDLLNEQYF
NA | TRBJ2-2 | NA | TRBV9 | TGTGCCAGCAGCGTAGTGGCTAGCACGGGGGAGCTGTTTTTT | CASSVVASTGELFF
NA | TRBJ1-4 | few | TRBV29-1 | TGCAGCGTTGCCCGGGACTCTACAACTAATGAAAAACTGTTTTTT | CSVARDSTTNEKLFF
NA | TRBJ1-1 | few | TRBV20-1 | TGCAGTGCTAGAGGCCCCCCTGGGGCTTTCTTT | CSARGPPGAFF
NA | TRBJ2-6 | many | TRBV4-1 | TGCGCCAGCAGCCAAGCACAGGATTTCTCTGGGGCCAACGTCCTGACTTTC | CASSQAQDFSGANVLTF
NA | TRBJ2-2 | NA | TRBV9 | TGTGCCAGCAGCGCACCAACACACACCGGGGAGCTGTTTTTT | CASSAPTHTGELFF
NA | TRBJ2-7 | NA | TRBV28 | TGTGCCAGCAGTTTCGACAGGAGCTCCTACGAGCAGTACTTC | CASSFDRSSYEQYF
NA | TRBJ1-1 | NA | TRBV30 | TGTGCCTGGAGGGCGTGGCGTCCGACAAACACTGAAGCTTTCTTT | CAWRAWRPTNTEAFF
TRBD1 | TRBJ1-1 | NA | TRBV15 | TGTGCCACCAGCAGTCGTAGGACAGGGGGCAGCCTGAACACTGAAGCTTTCTTT | CATSSRRTGGSLNTEAFF
NA | TRBJ2-7 | NA | TRBV5-6 | TGTGCCAGCAGCTTTACGGGGGCCGCCTACGAGCAGTACTTC | CASSFTGAAYEQYF
NA | TRBJ2-7 | NA | TRBV2 | TGTGCCAGCAGTGACTTTGACAGCTACGAGCAGTACTTC | CASSDFDSYEQYF
NA | TRBJ1-2 | few | TRBV6-5 | TGTGCCAGCAGTTATGGTCTGAACTATGGCTACACCTTC | CASSYGLNYGYTF
TRBD2 | TRBJ2-5 | many | TRBV7-9 | TGTGCCAGCAGCCGCGCCATAAGACTAGCGGGGGGGCCAGAGACCCAGTACTTC | CASSRAIRLAGGPETQYF
NA | TRBJ2-1 | NA | TRBV14 | TGTGCCAGCAGCCAGGGGGGGGCGAATGAGCAGTTCTTC | CASSQGGANEQFF
NA | TRBJ2-7 | few | TRBV7-9 | TGTGCCAGCAGCCGGACGGCGTCCTACGAGCAGTACTTC | CASSRTASYEQYF
TRBD2 | TRBJ2-5 | NA | TRBV2 | TGTGCCAGCAGTGAAAGCCTAGCTGGCGGGGGGGAGACCCAGTACTTC | CASSESLAGGGETQYF
NA | TRBJ2-1 | NA | TRBV6-1 | TGTGCCAGCAGTGAAAGAGGCAGTCAAAGCTCCTACAATGAGCAGTTCTTC | CASSERGSQSSYNEQFF
NA | TRBJ2-2 | few | TRBV7-2 | TGTGCCAGCAGCCGAGATCAAACCGGGGAGCTGTTTTTT | CASSRDQTGELFF
NA | TRBJ1-1 | few | TRBV7-9 | TGTGCCAGCAGCCCAAAGACGGCGAACACTGAAGCTTTCTTT | CASSPKTANTEAFF
NA | TRBJ2-3 | NA | TRBV10-3 | TGTGCCATCACGGATACGCAGTATTTT | CAITDTQYF